The present TCR beta chain was sequenced within a study of T cells after yellow fever vaccination. Germline V gene data show CDR1 as DFQATT and CDR2 as SNEGSKA (reference sequence). The CDR3 length is 13 residues. Trimming took off 5 bases at V and 5 bases at J, with 15 bases between the two ends. TCRdb ran MiXCR on the 5' RACE reads and lists one entry per CDR3 protein. In the table there are 500,000 to 650,000 distinct CDR3 sequences, about a sixth of which are singletons. The sequencing here drew on PBMCs, taken about 5 days after the first yellow fever vaccination. The chain joins TRBV20-1 to TRBJ1-1, with D possibly TRBD1 on 5 matching bases. This clonotype was obtained from a man younger than 30 who received the YFV17D yellow fever vaccine. The CDR3 region has the DNA TGCAGTGCTTCCCGGCAGGGTCGGACTGAAGCTTTCTTT. Translation gives CSASRQGRTEAFF.